What follows are 8 T cell receptor beta chains derived from one specimen sequenced in a study of shared clonotypes between healthy human individuals. Assay used: immunoSEQ multiplex PCR; TCRdb lists only in-frame clones, some missing. The sample shows approximately 97,000 clones, roughly two thirds of them seen only once. The material sequenced was memory CD8+ T cells sorted from blood. Noted subset: CD45RO+ cells pooled with CCR7-negative TemRA cells. The receptors shown here come from a man aged 25 to 40 in good health.

V is TRBV28 and J is TRBJ2-2; 7 positions agree with TRBD1. The CDR3 is 21 amino acids. Germline CDR1 MDHEN, CDR2 SYDVKM. Trimming took 5 bases from V and 5 from J; bases not matched to a gene: 26. Here the CDR3 reads CASSPSEVMGQIYLWTGELFF. CDR3 coding DNA: TGTGCCAGCAGTCCATCCGAAGTCATGGGACAGATTTATCTCTGGACCGGGGAGCTGTTTTTT.

The chain joins TRBV5-5 to TRBJ2-7; the match to TRBD2 covers 7 bases. Germline loops: CDR1 SGHKS, CDR2 YYEKEE (reference sequence). The CDR3 is made up of 15 amino acids. V lost 0 bases to trimming and J lost 5 bases; unmatched junction nucleotides: 8. CDR3 coding DNA: TGTGCCAGCAGCTTGGGGACTAGATTTCCGGACGAGCAGTACTTC. It yields the protein CASSLGTRFPDEQYF.

This clone was recorded a few times. The rearrangement uses TRBV7-9 and TRBJ2-2; tentative D call: TRBD1 (6 bases). The CDR3 loop spans 16 amino acids. Germline CDR1 SEHNR, CDR2 FQNEAQ (reference sequence). Trimming left V 7 bases short and J 7 bases short, with 22 bases between. DNA of the CDR3: TGTGCCAGCACCACGTACAGGGTTACATACCTCGGGGAGCTGTTTTTT. Translated, it gives CASTTYRVTYLGELFF.

This clone was detected many times. This chain connects TRBV6-1 to TRBJ2-3; 11 bases fit TRBD2. Germline CDR1 and CDR2: MNHNS and SASEGT. The V and J ends lost 7 bases and 6 bases, in that order; junction bases with no gene match: 9. The CDR3 is made up of 15 amino acids. The DNA for the CDR3 is TGTGCCAGCACAGGAATAGCGGGAGGGGGGGATACGCAGTATTTT. Translation: CASTGIAGGGDTQYF.

The rearrangement uses TRBV28 and TRBJ2-7, with D hard to call. CDR3 length: 16 residues. Germline V gene sequence: CDR1 MDHEN, CDR2 SYDVKM. V shed 8 bases and J shed 3 bases, with 23 bases lying between them. The CDR3 coding sequence is TGTGCCAGCCAGAACCGTGGCACAGACCCGAACTACGAGCAGTACTTC. Protein product: CASQNRGTDPNYEQYF.

In regard to this clone: The junction departs from germline at one end; a sequencing error may be responsible. The V and J genes are TRBV25-1 and TRBJ2-1; D is undetermined. The length of the CDR3 is 11 residues. Germline V gives CDR1 MGHDK, CDR2 SYGVNS. In nucleotides, the CDR3 is TGTGCCTGTTCGACTTACAATGAGCGGTTCTTC. This translates into CACSTYNERFF.

This rearrangement joins TRBV6-1 to TRBJ2-1, with D perhaps given as TRBD1 or TRBD2 (6 bases each). V lost 5 bases and J lost 0, with 14 bases in between. There are 16 residues in the CDR3. Germline CDR1 and CDR2: MNHNS and SASEGT. As DNA, the CDR3 is TGTGCCAGCAGTCAAGGAGGGGGGTACTCCTACAATGAGCAGTTCTTC. Translating it yields CASSQGGGYSYNEQFF.

Regarding this clone: This sample also contains other DNA sequences that code for the same CDR3. The chain couples TRBV28 to TRBJ2-1; D uncertain. V lost 5 bases, J lost 0 bases, and 2 bases lay in between. Germline V gene lookup returns CDR1 MDHEN and CDR2 SYDVKM. This CDR3 comprises 12 residues. CDR3 sequence: CASSLSYNEQFF. CDR3 DNA: TGTGCCAGCAGTCTCTCCTACAATGAGCAGTTCTTC.